This TCR beta chain was identified during a study of somatic mutations in cytotoxic T cells in rheumatoid arthritis (dated by TCRdb to about 2017). Turning to the overall study: Right after diagnosis and prior to the start of any treatment, roughly 33 ml EDTA of peripheral blood was drawn from patients. A FACSAria II or Sony SH800 was used to flow-sort some V beta antibody-stained T-cell populations at nearly 100% purity, and TCRB sequencing was also done on sorted V beta1+ cells. In newly diagnosed rheumatoid arthritis without treatment, the study examined if expanded CD8+ T-cell clones harbor somatic mutations, relying on TCRB deep sequencing to characterize clonality. For 65 to 80 rheumatoid arthritis patients and fewer than 25 healthy controls, TCRB deep sequencing was carried out. Patients and controls did not essentially differ in median age, which was nearly identical between the groups. General study outcomes and caveats: In 8 out of 65 patients, more than 20% of CD8+ cells belonged to the largest CD8+ clone, while several identical CD8+ TCRB sequences were shared between blood and synovial fluid. The antigen targets of the expanded CD8+ clones were unknown, and absence from virus-specific databases did not rule out viral specificity. There was no significant difference in CD8+ T-cell clonality between rheumatoid arthritis patients and age-matched healthy controls. An increase of CD8+ clonality with age was seen in patients (Spearman r ≈ 0.46) but not in healthy controls. No adjustment for multiple comparisons was made for the slight TRBV07 underrepresentation in patients.

Flow cytometry confirmed the purity of CD4+ and CD8+ cells that had been isolated by positive magnetic bead selection on an AutoMACS. A TCR V beta antibody panel was used in flow cytometry to screen first for clonal expansions, which were then characterized by TCRB deep sequencing of sorted CD8+ fractions. Isolation of peripheral blood mononuclear cells was done through Ficoll-Paque PLUS density gradient separation. DNA from CD4-enriched, CD8-enriched or PBMC samples was extracted using Nucleospin Tissue or Tissue XS kits and then quantified on a Qubit 2.0 fluorometer. As regards this clone: The antigen this receptor binds is unknown. No quality values exist for individual bases; no much larger clone is one base distant.

TCRB CDR3 sequencing used the immunoSEQ assay on genomic DNA. From the authors' description of their analysis: When patient CD8+ clones exceeding 1% were checked against published virus-specific TCRB sequences, only a few matched. Only productive TCRB rearrangements were included in the analyses. Clonality was expressed as a Shannon entropy-based productive clonality index, with each clone defined by a unique TCRB CDR3 sequence. The template counts of each clone relative to the total templates per sample were used to calculate repertoire overlap between two samples. V-gene usage measured by flow cytometry correlated with TCRB sequencing V-gene usage, with a Spearman r of about 0.61. TCRdb holds this immuneACCESS table with in-frame rearrangements only. Some clones are missing; in checked studies, unresolved V genes explain under half, and the rest has no known cause. D and trimming were read from the DNA, whereas the V and J calls and clone size are those reported in that table. For this sample the table gives approximately 13,000 clones, of which about four fifths were detected only once. 22% of the sample comes from the top ten.

Trimmed from V: 5 bases; trimmed from J: 5 bases; junction bases lacking a gene match: 6. The CDR1 and CDR2 encoded by the germline V gene (reference sequence) are SEHNR and FQNEAQ. The CDR3 sequence holds 14 residues, the cysteine and phenylalanine included. Only CDR3 DNA remains: 42 bases, in frame from the first base. This TCR came from an adult with rheumatoid arthritis. The specimen was CD8+ T cells sorted from blood. The sequence is built from TRBV7-9 and TRBJ2-7; a stretch of 10 junction bases matches TRBD1. The DNA sequence is as follows: TGTGCCAGCAGCGATCGGGACAGGGGCCACGAGCAGTACTTC. It translates to CASSDRDRGHEQYF.